One sample yielded the 3 T cell receptor beta chains listed below, sequenced in a study of blood T cell repertoires in COVID-19. Using immunoSEQ multiplex PCR, the repertoire was profiled, and TCRdb retains in-frame clones only, with some absent. The table lists about 150,000 clones, about 90% of them singletons, with roughly 6.1% in the top ten. The sample comprised peripheral blood. The receptors shown here come from a man older than 75 with acute or convalescent COVID-19.

This clone is a singleton in its sample. J is TRBJ1-2 and V is TRBV4-1; 11 bases are a match to TRBD1. There are 14 residues in the CDR3. Trimming at V came to 5 bases and at J to 7 bases, leaving 6 bases not matched to a gene. Germline assignment: CDR1 MGHRA and CDR2 YSYEKL. The CDR3 region has the DNA TGCGCCAGCAGCGGGACAGGGGGAACGGCTGGCTACACCTTC. Residues: CASSGTGGTAGYTF.

The J gene is TRBJ2-7, the V gene TRBV11-2; maybe TRBD1 (6 bases). Germline assignment: CDR1 SGHAT and CDR2 FQNNGV. Trimming left V 4 bases short and J 1 base short, with 14 bases between. This CDR3 comprises 15 residues. CDR3 nucleotides: TGTGCCAGCAGCTCAACTGACAGGCGATCCTACGAGCAGTACTTC. Translation gives CASSSTDRRSYEQYF.

The chain is built from TRBV28 and TRBJ1-5; no definite D call. Trimming removed 2 bases at V and 4 bases at J, with 9 bases between. This CDR3 is built from 14 residues. Germline lookup yields CDR1 MDHEN and CDR2 SYDVKM. CDR3 DNA: TGTGCCAGCAGTTTAGGGTCCGGGAATCAGCCCCAGCATTTT. It specifies CASSLGSGNQPQHF.